Only a few counts were recorded for the clone carrying this T cell receptor (beta chain). Combining a sample-barcoded 5' primer with a J-beta primer mix, a second PCR ran for roughly 6 to 11 cycles. From the 5' RACE reads, TCRdb called clonotypes with MiXCR, one entry per CDR3 protein. Of around 1,000,000 distinct CDR3 sequences listed, under 30% are singletons. This entry comes from a study of blood T cells in healthy people across ages. Trimming removed 6 bases at V and 7 bases at J, with 19 bases between. The CDR3 totals 14 residues. Germline V gene sequence: CDR1 DFQATT, CDR2 SNEGSKA (reference sequence). These data also formed part of another study, on T cells of mothers and their children.

The sample comprised blood. This receptor was taken from a girl aged 2 to 9 in good health. The chain uses TRBV20-1 and TRBJ2-1; a possible D gene is TRBD1 (6 bases). CDR3 sequence reads: CSAAKHRVENEQFF. CDR3 bases: TGCAGTGCCGCAAAGCACAGGGTGGAGAATGAGCAGTTCTTC.